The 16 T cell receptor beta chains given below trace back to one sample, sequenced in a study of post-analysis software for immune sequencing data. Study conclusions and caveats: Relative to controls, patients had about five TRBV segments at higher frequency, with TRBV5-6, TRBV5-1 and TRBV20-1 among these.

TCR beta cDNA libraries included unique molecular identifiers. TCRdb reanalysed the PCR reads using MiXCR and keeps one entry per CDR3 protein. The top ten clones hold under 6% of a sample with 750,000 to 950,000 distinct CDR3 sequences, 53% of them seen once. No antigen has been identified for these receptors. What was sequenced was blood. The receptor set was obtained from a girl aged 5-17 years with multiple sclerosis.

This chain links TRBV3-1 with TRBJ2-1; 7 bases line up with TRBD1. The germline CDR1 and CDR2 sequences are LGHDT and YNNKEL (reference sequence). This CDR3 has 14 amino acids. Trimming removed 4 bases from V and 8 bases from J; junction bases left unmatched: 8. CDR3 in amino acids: CASSRGQRNDEQFF. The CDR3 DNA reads TGTGCCAGCAGCCGGGGACAGAGAAACGATGAGCAGTTCTTC.

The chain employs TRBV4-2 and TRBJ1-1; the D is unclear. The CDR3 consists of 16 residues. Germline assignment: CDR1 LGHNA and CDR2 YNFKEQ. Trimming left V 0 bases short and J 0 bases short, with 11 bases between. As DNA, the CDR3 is TGTGCCAGCAGCCAAGATCGTGGCACCCTGAACACTGAAGCTTTCTTT. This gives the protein CASSQDRGTLNTEAFF.

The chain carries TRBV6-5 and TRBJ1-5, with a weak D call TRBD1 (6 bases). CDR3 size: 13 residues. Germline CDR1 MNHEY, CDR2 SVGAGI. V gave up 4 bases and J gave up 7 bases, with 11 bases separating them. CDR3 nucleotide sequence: TGTGCCAGCAGTTCCTATCAGGGGCAGCCCCAGCATTTT. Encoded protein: CASSSYQGQPQHF.

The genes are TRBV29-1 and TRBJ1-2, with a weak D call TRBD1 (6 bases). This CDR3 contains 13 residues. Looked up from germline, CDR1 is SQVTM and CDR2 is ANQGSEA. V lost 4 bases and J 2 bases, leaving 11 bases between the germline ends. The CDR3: CSVARTANYGYTF. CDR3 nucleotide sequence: TGCAGCGTTGCGAGGACAGCGAACTATGGCTACACCTTC.

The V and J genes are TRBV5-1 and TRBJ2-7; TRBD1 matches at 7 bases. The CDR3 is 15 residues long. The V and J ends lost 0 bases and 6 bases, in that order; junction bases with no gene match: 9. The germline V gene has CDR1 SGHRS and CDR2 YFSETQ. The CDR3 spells CASSLAQGPVREQYF. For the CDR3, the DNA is TGCGCCAGCAGCTTGGCACAGGGGCCCGTACGCGAGCAGTACTTC.

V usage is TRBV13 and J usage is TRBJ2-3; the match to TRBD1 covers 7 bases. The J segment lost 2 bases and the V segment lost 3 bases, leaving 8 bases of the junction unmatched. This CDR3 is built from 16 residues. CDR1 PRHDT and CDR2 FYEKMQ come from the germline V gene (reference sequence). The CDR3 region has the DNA TGTGCCAGCAGCTTTTACAGGGGTCTCTACACAGATACGCAGTATTTT. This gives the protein CASSFYRGLYTDTQYF.

The CDR3 coding sequence is TGTGCCAGCAGCCGCCCGAGCGGGGGGATGAATGAGCAGTTCTTC. It codes for CASSRPSGGMNEQFF. The rearrangement uses TRBV7-9 and TRBJ2-1, with 9 bases lining up with TRBD2. CDR3 length: 15 residues. V lost 5 bases, J lost 7 bases, and 9 bases stayed unmatched. In germline, CDR1 is SEHNR, CDR2 FQNEAQ (reference sequence).

The CDR3 here is CASSVSQGAGEQYF. DNA of the CDR3: TGTGCCAGCAGTGTGTCGCAGGGGGCGGGTGAGCAGTACTTC. The chain employs TRBV7-2 and TRBJ2-4, with 8 bases identical to TRBD1. J gave up 13 bases and V 6 bases, and 14 bases lay outside the gene matches. The V gene's germline CDR1 is SGHTA and CDR2 FQGNSA. The length of the CDR3 is 14 residues.

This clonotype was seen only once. The CDR3 DNA reads TGCGCCAGCAGCGAAGCACAGGGAGGAGGCTACACCTTC. It specifies CASSEAQGGGYTF. The chain links TRBV5-1 to TRBJ1-2, with D possibly being TRBD1 (6 bases). The CDR3 totals 13 residues. The V end was cut by 4 bases, the J end by 8 bases, with 15 bases between. Germline values: CDR1 SGHRS, CDR2 YFSETQ.

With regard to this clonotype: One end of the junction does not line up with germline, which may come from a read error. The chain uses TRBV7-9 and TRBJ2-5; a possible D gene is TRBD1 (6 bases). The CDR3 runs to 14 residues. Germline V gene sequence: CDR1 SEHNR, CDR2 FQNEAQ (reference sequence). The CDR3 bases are TGTGCCAGCAGCTTAGTGGGGGCCGCTCAGACCCAGGACTTC. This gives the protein CASSLVGAAQTQDF.

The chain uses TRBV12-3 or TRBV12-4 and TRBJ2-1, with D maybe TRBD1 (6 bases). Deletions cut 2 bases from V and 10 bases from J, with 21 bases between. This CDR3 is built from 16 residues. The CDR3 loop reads CASSLIGGRVYSEQFF. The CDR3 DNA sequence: TGTGCCAGCAGTTTAATAGGGGGACGAGTCTATTCGGAGCAGTTCTTC.

The CDR3 region has the DNA TGTGCCAGCAGCCAACACGGGACAGGGAAGCGCAATCAGCCCCAGCATTTT. As protein: CASSQHGTGKRNQPQHF. This chain uses TRBV3-1 with TRBJ1-5; 9 bases map to TRBD1. Germline CDR1 and CDR2: LGHDT and YNNKEL (reference sequence). The CDR3 spans 17 residues. The trim removed 2 bases at V and 2 bases at J, leaving 7 bases unmatched.

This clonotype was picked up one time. The CDR3, as DNA: TGCAGCGTTGGGCCAAGACAGGGGGTAGAGACCCAGTACTTC. Amino acids: CSVGPRQGVETQYF. The rearrangement joins TRBV29-1 to TRBJ2-7, with 9 nucleotides matching TRBD1. The J call is uncertain, as TRBJ2-5 better fits the DNA end. The length of the CDR3 is 14 residues. The V gene's germline CDR1 is SQVTM and CDR2 ANQGSEA.

The CDR3 region has the DNA TGTGCCAGCAGCAACCGGGACTACCTACACTACGAGCAGTACTTC. Translating gives CASSNRDYLHYEQYF. This chain links TRBV7-9 with TRBJ2-4, with TRBD2 matching over 7 bases. The tail of the sequence fits TRBJ2-7 better, so the J call may be wrong. Germline CDR1 is SEHNR and CDR2 is FQNEAQ (reference sequence). This CDR3 has 15 amino acids.

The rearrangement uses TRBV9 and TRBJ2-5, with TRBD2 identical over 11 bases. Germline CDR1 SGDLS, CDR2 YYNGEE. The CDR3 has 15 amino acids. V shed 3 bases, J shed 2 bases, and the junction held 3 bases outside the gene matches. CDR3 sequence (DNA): TGTGCCAGCAGCGGTAGCGGGAGGGAGCAAGAGACCCAGTACTTC. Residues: CASSGSGREQETQYF.

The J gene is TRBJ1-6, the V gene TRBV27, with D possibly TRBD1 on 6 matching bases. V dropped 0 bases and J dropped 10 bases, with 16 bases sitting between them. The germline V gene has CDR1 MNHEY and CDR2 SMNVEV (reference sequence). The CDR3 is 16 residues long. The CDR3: CASSLSGALEGSPLHF. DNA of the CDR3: TGTGCCAGCAGTTTATCGGGGGCGCTAGAGGGATCACCCCTCCACTTT.